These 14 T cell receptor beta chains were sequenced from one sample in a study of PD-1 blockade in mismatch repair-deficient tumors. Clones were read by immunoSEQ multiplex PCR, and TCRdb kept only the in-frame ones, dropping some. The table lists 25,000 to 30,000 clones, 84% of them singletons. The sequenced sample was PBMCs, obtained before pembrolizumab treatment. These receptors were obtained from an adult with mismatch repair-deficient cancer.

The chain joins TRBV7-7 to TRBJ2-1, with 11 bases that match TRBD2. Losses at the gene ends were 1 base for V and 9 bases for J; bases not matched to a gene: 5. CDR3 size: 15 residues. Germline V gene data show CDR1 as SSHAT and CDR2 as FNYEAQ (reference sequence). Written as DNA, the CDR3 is TGTGCCAGCAGCTTAGGACTAGCGGGGTATAGTGAGCAGTTCTTC. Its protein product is CASSLGLAGYSEQFF. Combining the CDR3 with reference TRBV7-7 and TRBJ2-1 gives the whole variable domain GAGVSQSPRYKVTKRGQDVTLRCDPISSHATLYWYQQALGQGPEFLTYFNYEAQPDKSGLPSDRFSAERPEGSISTLTIQRTEQRDSAMYRCASSLGLAGYSEQFFGPGTRLTVL.

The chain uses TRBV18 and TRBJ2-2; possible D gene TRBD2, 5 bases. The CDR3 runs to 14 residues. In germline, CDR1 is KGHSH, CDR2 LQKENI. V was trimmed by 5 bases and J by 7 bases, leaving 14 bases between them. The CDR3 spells CASSIMGVNGELFF. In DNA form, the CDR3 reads TGTGCCAGCTCAATAATGGGAGTGAACGGGGAGCTGTTTTTT.

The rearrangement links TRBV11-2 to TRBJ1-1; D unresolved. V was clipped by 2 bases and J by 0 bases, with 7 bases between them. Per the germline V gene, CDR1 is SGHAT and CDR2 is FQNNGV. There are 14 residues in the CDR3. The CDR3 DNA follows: TGTGCCAGCAGCTTACAACTCATGAACACTGAAGCTTTCTTT. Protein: CASSLQLMNTEAFF.

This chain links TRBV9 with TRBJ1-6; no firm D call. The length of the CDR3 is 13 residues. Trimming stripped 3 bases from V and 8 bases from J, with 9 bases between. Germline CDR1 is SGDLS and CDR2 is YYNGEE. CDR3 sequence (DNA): TGTGCCAGCAGCGCCGGGGTATATTCACCCCTCCACTTT. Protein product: CASSAGVYSPLHF.

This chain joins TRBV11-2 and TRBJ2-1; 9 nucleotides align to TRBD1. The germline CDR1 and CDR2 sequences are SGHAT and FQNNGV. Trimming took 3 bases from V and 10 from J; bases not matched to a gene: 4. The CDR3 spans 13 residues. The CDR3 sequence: CASSLEGQGEQFF. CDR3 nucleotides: TGTGCCAGCAGCTTGGAAGGACAGGGGGAGCAGTTCTTC.

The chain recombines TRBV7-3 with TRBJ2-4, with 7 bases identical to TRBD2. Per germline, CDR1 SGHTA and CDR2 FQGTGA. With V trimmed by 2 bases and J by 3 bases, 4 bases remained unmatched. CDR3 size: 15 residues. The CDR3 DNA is TGTGCCAGCAGCTTAGGGGGGGAGGGCAAAAACATTCAGTACTTC. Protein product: CASSLGGEGKNIQYF.

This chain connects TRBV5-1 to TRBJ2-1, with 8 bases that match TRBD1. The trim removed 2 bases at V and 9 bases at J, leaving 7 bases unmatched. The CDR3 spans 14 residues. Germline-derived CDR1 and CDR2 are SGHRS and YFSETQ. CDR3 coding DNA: TGCGCCAGCAGCTTACACCAGGGGGCTGGTGAGCAGTTCTTC. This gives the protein CASSLHQGAGEQFF.

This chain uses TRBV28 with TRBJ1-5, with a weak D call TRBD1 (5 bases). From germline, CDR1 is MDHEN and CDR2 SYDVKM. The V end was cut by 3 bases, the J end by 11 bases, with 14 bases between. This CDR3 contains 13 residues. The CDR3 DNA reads TGTGCCAGCAGTTTCGGCCGACTAGGGGCCCAGCATTTT. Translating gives CASSFGRLGAQHF.

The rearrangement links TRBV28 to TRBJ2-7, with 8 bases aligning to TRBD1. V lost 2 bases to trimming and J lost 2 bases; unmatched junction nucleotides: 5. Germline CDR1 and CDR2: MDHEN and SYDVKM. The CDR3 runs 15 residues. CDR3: CASSLKGQVPYEQYF. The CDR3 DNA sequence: TGTGCCAGCAGTTTAAAGGGACAGGTCCCCTACGAGCAGTACTTC.

This CDR3 reads CAWSNSHGNQPQHF. The DNA for the CDR3 is TGTGCCTGGTCGAACAGCCATGGCAATCAGCCCCAGCATTTT. The chain combines TRBV30 with TRBJ1-5; D remains ambiguous. Germline-derived CDR1 and CDR2 are GTSNPN and SVGIG (reference sequence). Trimming pared 5 bases from V and 2 bases from J, leaving 13 bases between. The CDR3 length is 14 residues.

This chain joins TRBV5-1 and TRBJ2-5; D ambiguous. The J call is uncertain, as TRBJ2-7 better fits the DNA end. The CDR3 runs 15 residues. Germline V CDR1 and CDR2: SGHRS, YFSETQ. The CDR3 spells CASSLSASLTYEQYF. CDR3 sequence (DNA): TGCGCCAGCAGCTTGAGTGCGTCCCTAACCTACGAGCAGTACTTC.

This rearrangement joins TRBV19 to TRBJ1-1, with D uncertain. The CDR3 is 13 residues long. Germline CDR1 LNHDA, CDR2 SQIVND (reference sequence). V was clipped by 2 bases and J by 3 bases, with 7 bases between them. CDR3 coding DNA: TGTGCCAGTAGTATATCTGTATACACTGAAGCTTTCTTT. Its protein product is CASSISVYTEAFF.

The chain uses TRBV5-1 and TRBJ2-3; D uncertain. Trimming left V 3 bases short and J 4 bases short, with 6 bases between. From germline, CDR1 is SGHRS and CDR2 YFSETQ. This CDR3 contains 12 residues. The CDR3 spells CASSSSADTQYF. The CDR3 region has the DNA TGCGCCAGCAGCTCGTCCGCAGATACGCAGTATTTT.

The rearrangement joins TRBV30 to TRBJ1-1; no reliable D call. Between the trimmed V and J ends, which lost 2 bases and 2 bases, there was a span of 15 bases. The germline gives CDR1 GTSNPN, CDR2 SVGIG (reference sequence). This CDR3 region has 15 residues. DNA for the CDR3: TGTGCCTGGAGTCGCACGGGGTCTCTAAACACTGAAGCTTTCTTT. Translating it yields CAWSRTGSLNTEAFF.